Below are 4 T cell receptor beta chains sequenced from a single sample in a study of shared clonotypes between healthy human individuals (dated by TCRdb to between 2020 and 2021). Libraries were made using the immunoSEQ multiplex PCR assay. In TCRdb, the immuneACCESS table is reduced to in-frame sequences with V and J assigned. These tables do not hold every clone; where another copy was compared, an unresolved V gene accounts for under half, and the others remain unexplained. The sample profile shows 500,000 to 650,000 clones; 70% to 80% of them were found once. The ten top clones hold 12% of the sample. Sample: PBMCs. These receptors all stem from a woman in her 40s in good health. Some clones in this sample may be carry-over from other donors' samples.

J is TRBJ2-3 and V is TRBV2; unclear D gene. From germline, CDR1 is SNHLY and CDR2 FYNNEI. V lost 6 bases, J lost 1 base, and 8 bases lay in between. The CDR3 has 13 amino acids. CDR3 nucleotides: TGTGCCAGCAGGCAGGAAGGCACAGATACGCAGTATTTT. Translation: CASRQEGTDTQYF.

The J gene is TRBJ1-5, the V gene TRBV7-2; D remains ambiguous. Trimming shortened V by 3 bases and J by 6 bases, and 6 bases separated the two germline ends. The germline CDR1 and CDR2 sequences are SGHTA and FQGNSA. The CDR3 spans 12 residues. The CDR3 loop reads CASSFQGQPQHF. In DNA, the CDR3 is TGTGCCAGCAGCTTCCAAGGTCAGCCCCAGCATTTT.

The chain recombines TRBV30 with TRBJ1-5, with D unresolved. The germline V gene encodes CDR1 GTSNPN and CDR2 SVGIG (reference sequence). Trimming pared 0 bases from V and 2 bases from J, leaving 8 bases between. This CDR3 contains 14 residues. CDR3 sequence reads: CAWSVGYGNQPQHF. The CDR3 nucleotides read TGTGCCTGGAGTGTGGGGTATGGCAATCAGCCCCAGCATTTT.

J is TRBJ2-7 and V is TRBV28; 7 bases are shared with TRBD2. CDR3 length equals 14 residues. V shed 2 bases, J shed 5 bases, and the junction held 6 bases outside the gene matches. The germline gives CDR1 MDHEN, CDR2 SYDVKM. CDR3 in DNA: TGTGCCAGCAGTTTAGGGGGACGGGGGGACGAGCAGTACTTC. Residues: CASSLGGRGDEQYF.